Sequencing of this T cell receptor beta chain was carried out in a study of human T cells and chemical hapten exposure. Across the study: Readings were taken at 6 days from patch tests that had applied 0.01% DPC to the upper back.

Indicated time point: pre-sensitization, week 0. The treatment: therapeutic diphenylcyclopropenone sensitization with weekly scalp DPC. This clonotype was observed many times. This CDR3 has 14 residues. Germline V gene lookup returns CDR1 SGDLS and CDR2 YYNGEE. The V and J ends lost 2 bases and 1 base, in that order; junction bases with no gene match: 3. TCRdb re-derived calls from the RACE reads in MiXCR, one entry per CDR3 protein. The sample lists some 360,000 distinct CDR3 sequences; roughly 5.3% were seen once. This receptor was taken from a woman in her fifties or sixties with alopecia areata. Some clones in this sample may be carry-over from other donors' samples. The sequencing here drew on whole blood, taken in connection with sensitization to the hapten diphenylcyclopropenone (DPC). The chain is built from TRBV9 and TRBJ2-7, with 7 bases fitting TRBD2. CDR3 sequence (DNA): TGTGCCAGCAGCGTTTTTAGCGGGTCCTACGAGCAGTACTTC. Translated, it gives CASSVFSGSYEQYF. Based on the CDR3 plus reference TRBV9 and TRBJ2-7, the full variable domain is DSGVTQTPKHLITATGQRVTLRCSPRSGDLSVYWYQQSLDQGLQFLIQYYNGEERAKGNILERFSAQQFPDLHSELNLSSLELGDSALYFCASSVFSGSYEQYFGPGTRLTVT.